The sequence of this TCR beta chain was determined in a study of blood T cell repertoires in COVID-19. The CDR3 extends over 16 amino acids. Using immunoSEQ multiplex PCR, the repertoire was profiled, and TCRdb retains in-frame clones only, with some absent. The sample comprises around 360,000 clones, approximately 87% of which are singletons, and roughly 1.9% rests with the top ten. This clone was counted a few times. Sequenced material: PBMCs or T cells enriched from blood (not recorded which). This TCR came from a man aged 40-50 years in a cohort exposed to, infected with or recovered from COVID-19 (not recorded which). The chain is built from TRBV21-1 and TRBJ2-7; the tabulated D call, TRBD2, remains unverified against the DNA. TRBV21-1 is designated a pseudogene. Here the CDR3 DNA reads TGTGCCAGCAGCAATCTAGCGGGAGGCATTTATTACGAGCAGTACTTC. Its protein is CASSNLAGGIYYEQYF.